The next 24 T cell receptor beta chains were all read from a single sample in a study of response to subunit inactivated influenza vaccine (dated by TCRdb to the late 2010s). Library prep was done by RT-PCR. TCRdb records Illumina HiSeq 2500 as the sequencer. TCRdb applied fastp at Q25 and MiXCR to the public reads, then kept only in-frame beta chains. CDR3 protein duplicates are merged, each entry listing the most common genes and DNA. Across this sample there are some 540,000 distinct CDR3 sequences, with approximately 24% seen only once. Clones ranked in the top ten supply about 2.8% of the sample. The same data also went into a second study, on T cells expressing NK-cell markers. Per that second paper: 5'RACE template switching, by which a universal primer site and unique molecular identifiers were added, was used to make TCR beta cDNA libraries.

The input for sequencing was CD4+ T cells sorted from PBMCs, taken roughly 12 days after vaccination. The receptors here all came from a middle-aged man who received an inactivated influenza vaccine. Donor details come from another sample of the same person, matched by shared clones.

This clonotype was detected only a few times. The chain uses TRBV25-1 and TRBJ2-3, with 7 bases aligning to TRBD2. CDR1 MGHDK and CDR2 SYGVNS come from the germline V gene. V was clipped by 3 bases and J by 5 bases; unmatched bases: 5. The CDR3 has 14 residues. The CDR3 spells CASSDPGGIDTQYF. CDR3 nucleotide sequence: TGTGCCAGCAGTGACCCCGGGGGGATAGATACGCAGTATTTT.

The V and J genes are TRBV20-1 and TRBJ2-5; TRBD2 matches 10 bases. This CDR3 comprises 16 residues. The J segment lost 1 base and the V segment lost 0 bases, leaving 5 bases of the junction unmatched. The germline V gene has CDR1 DFQATT and CDR2 SNEGSKA (reference sequence). CDR3 protein: CSARDRLAGVQETQYF. DNA for the CDR3: TGCAGTGCTAGAGATAGGCTAGCGGGAGTCCAAGAGACCCAGTACTTC.

There are a few counts of this clonotype. The rearrangement joins TRBV11-2 to TRBJ2-4; 9 nucleotides match TRBD2. This CDR3 has 14 residues. Per the germline V gene, CDR1 is SGHAT and CDR2 is FQNNGV. The trim removed 1 base at V and 8 bases at J, leaving 3 bases unmatched. The CDR3, as DNA: TGTGCCAGCAGCTTAGGGCTAGCGGGACACATTCAGTACTTC. The encoded protein is CASSLGLAGHIQYF.

The rearrangement links TRBV5-1 to TRBJ2-1; D is tentatively TRBD1 or TRBD2 (5 bases each). Germline CDR1 and CDR2: SGHRS and YFSETQ. The V end was cut by 2 bases, the J end by 7 bases, with 16 bases between. CDR3 length equals 15 residues. The CDR3 sequence: CASSFSLGVLNEQFF. CDR3 in DNA: TGCGCCAGCAGCTTTTCGCTGGGGGTTCTGAATGAGCAGTTCTTC. The full variable domain, completed using reference TRBV5-1 and TRBJ2-1, is KAGVTQTPRYLIKTRGQQVTLSCSPISGHRSVSWYQQTPGQGLQFLFEYFSETQRNKGNFPGRFSGRQFSNSRSEMNVSTLELGDSALYLCASSFSLGVLNEQFFGPGTRLTVL.

This clonotype occurred many times. V is TRBV5-5 and J is TRBJ2-1; weak D call: TRBD1 (6 bases). Germline-derived CDR1 and CDR2 are SGHKS and YYEKEE (reference sequence). Trimming pared 0 bases from V and 2 bases from J, leaving 12 bases between. This CDR3 is 16 amino acids long. The CDR3 coding sequence is TGTGCCAGCAGCTTGGATTTAACAGGGACCTACAATGAGCAGTTCTTC. This gives the protein CASSLDLTGTYNEQFF.

The rearrangement links TRBV2 to TRBJ2-5; D is perhaps TRBD2 (5 bases). The ends were cut back, 7 bases at V and 2 bases at J, with 11 bases in the middle. The germline gives CDR1 SNHLY, CDR2 FYNNEI. The CDR3 has 13 amino acids. CDR3 nucleotides: TGTGCCAGCACTCGAGGGTGGCAAGAGACCCAGTACTTC. It codes for CASTRGWQETQYF. The full variable domain, its missing parts supplied by reference TRBV2 and TRBJ2-5, is EPEVTQTPSHQVTQMGQEVILRCVPISNHLYFYWYRQILGQKVEFLVSFYNNEISEKSEIFDDQFSVERPDGSNFTLKIRSTKLEDSAMYFCASTRGWQETQYFGPGTRLLVL.

The rearrangement uses TRBV7-2 and TRBJ2-1, with 7 bases fitting TRBD2. V lost 0 bases and J lost 10; bases outside the gene matches: 3. This CDR3 is built from 13 residues. CDR1 SGHTA and CDR2 FQGNSA come from the germline V gene. The CDR3 reads CASSLARGIEQFF. As DNA, the CDR3 is TGTGCCAGCAGCTTAGCGCGGGGGATAGAGCAGTTCTTC.

This clonotype was counted only a few times. The genes are TRBV18 and TRBJ2-2; no firm D call. CDR3 length: 13 amino acids. V lost 0 bases and J 14 bases, leaving 13 bases between the germline ends. Per the germline V gene, CDR1 is KGHSH and CDR2 is LQKENI. The CDR3 here is CASSPPTTPKLFF. CDR3 nucleotide sequence: TGTGCCAGCTCACCACCCACCACTCCGAAACTGTTTTTT.

This clonotype showed up many times. The rearrangement uses TRBV20-1 and TRBJ2-3; TRBD2 matches at 8 bases. V dropped 6 bases and J dropped 4; count of bases not matched to a gene: 6. Germline CDR1 reads DFQATT; CDR2 reads SNEGSKA (reference sequence). CDR3 length equals 13 residues. CDR3 sequence reads: CSAYGGGADTQYF. The CDR3 nucleotides are TGCAGTGCCTACGGGGGGGGGGCAGATACGCAGTATTTT.

The V call is TRBV6-2 or TRBV6-3, the J call TRBJ2-1, with 12 bases matching TRBD2. The CDR3 is made up of 15 amino acids. After removal of 4 bases from V and 4 bases from J, the junction contained 2 bases not matched to a gene. From germline, CDR1 is MNHEY and CDR2 SVGEGT. DNA for the CDR3: TGTGCCAGCAGTTGGGGACTAGCGGGTTACAATGAGCAGTTCTTC. The encoded protein is CASSWGLAGYNEQFF.

This chain's CDR3 is CASSNSGTANEKLFF. The CDR3 region has the DNA TGTGCCAGCAGCAACTCCGGGACAGCTAATGAAAAACTGTTTTTT. This sequence joins TRBV7-2 and TRBJ1-4; 7 bases map to TRBD1. J lost 3 bases, V lost 5 bases, and 6 bases had no gene match. The CDR3 contains 15 residues. Germline-derived CDR1 and CDR2 are SGHTA and FQGNSA.

A note on this clonotype: Sequence at one end of the junction differs from germline and may be a read error. The chain combines TRBV5-1 with TRBJ2-1; the match to TRBD2 covers 11 bases. This CDR3 has 16 amino acids. Germline V gene sequence: CDR1 SGHRS, CDR2 YFSETQ. CDR3 sequence reads: CASSLLSGRGYSEQFF. CDR3 in DNA: TGCGCCAGCAGCTTACTTAGCGGGAGGGGTTACAGTGAGCAGTTCTTC.

The chain uses TRBV18 and TRBJ2-1; 8 bases agree with TRBD2. The CDR3 extends over 15 amino acids. Germline CDR1 is KGHSH and CDR2 is LQKENI. Trimming cost V 2 bases and J 8 bases; bases outside gene matches: 8. CDR3 region: CASSPMSGGPYEQFF. Here the CDR3 DNA reads TGTGCCAGCTCACCAATGTCGGGAGGGCCTTATGAGCAGTTCTTC.

This clonotype was counted a few times. The V call is TRBV20-1, the J call TRBJ2-1; 7 bases are shared with TRBD1. Germline CDR1 and CDR2: DFQATT and SNEGSKA (reference sequence). Losses at the gene ends were 0 bases for V and 2 bases for J; bases not matched to a gene: 10. The CDR3 length is 17 residues. In DNA form, the CDR3 reads TGCAGTGCTAGAGATCAGGGGACAGTAAACGCCTACAATGAGCAGTTCTTC. Protein: CSARDQGTVNAYNEQFF.

The rearrangement uses TRBV6-2 or TRBV6-3 and TRBJ2-1; 9 bases align to TRBD2. CDR1 and CDR2 from the germline V gene are MNHEY and SVGEGT. This CDR3 is built from 15 residues. J gave up 6 bases and V 3 bases, and 6 bases lay outside the gene matches. The CDR3 is CASSYLTSGLNEQFF. The CDR3 DNA reads TGTGCCAGCAGTTATCTGACTAGCGGCCTCAATGAGCAGTTCTTC.

This clonotype was counted a few times. The chain carries TRBV7-2 and TRBJ2-1; unclear D gene. The CDR3 spans 12 residues. From germline, CDR1 is SGHTA and CDR2 FQGNSA. Trimming stripped 1 base from V and 10 bases from J, with 8 bases between. CDR3 loop: CASSLGLGEQFF. The CDR3 nucleotides are TGTGCCAGCAGCTTAGGGTTAGGCGAGCAGTTCTTC.

V gene TRBV27 combines with J gene TRBJ1-1; D gene ambiguous. The CDR3 runs 16 residues. Trimming took off 1 base at V and 0 bases at J, with 12 bases between the two ends. Germline lookup yields CDR1 MNHEY and CDR2 SMNVEV (reference sequence). The CDR3 loop is CASSLFGAVMNTEAFF. The CDR3 DNA follows: TGTGCCAGCAGTTTATTCGGAGCCGTAATGAACACTGAAGCTTTCTTT.

The chain combines TRBV9 with TRBJ2-7, with 8 bases aligning to TRBD2. This CDR3 comprises 17 residues. V shed 0 bases, J shed 3 bases, and the junction held 11 bases outside the gene matches. Germline-derived CDR1 and CDR2 are SGDLS and YYNGEE. The CDR3 here is CASSVVFWAGGFYEQYF. The CDR3 nucleotides read TGTGCCAGCAGCGTAGTATTCTGGGCGGGAGGATTCTACGAGCAGTACTTC.

The chain employs TRBV4-3 and TRBJ2-1, with 8 bases matching TRBD2. J gave up 7 bases and V 0 bases, and 11 bases lay outside the gene matches. The germline V gene encodes CDR1 LGHNA and CDR2 YSLEER. This CDR3 is 17 amino acids long. The CDR3 here is CASSQDVTGGPWNEQFF. The CDR3, as DNA: TGCGCCAGCAGCCAAGATGTGACGGGAGGGCCGTGGAATGAGCAGTTCTTC.

The chain is built from TRBV20-1 and TRBJ2-3; 9 nucleotides agree with TRBD2. CDR1 and CDR2 from the germline V gene are DFQATT and SNEGSKA (reference sequence). There are 14 residues in the CDR3. The CDR3 sequence: CSRAGGSSTDTQYF. The DNA for the CDR3 is TGCAGCCGAGCGGGAGGCTCTAGCACAGATACGCAGTATTTT.

V gene TRBV12-3 or TRBV12-4 combines with J gene TRBJ1-2; D is unresolved. V lost 5 bases, J lost 4 bases, and 11 bases lay in between. The CDR3 has 13 amino acids. CDR3 sequence reads: CASSPSFGYGYTF. The CDR3 bases are TGTGCCAGCAGTCCCTCCTTTGGCTATGGCTACACCTTC.

This clonotype was counted between two and nine times. This rearrangement joins TRBV20-1 to TRBJ2-7; TRBD1 agrees at 8 bases. V shed 6 bases, J shed 3 bases, and the junction held 10 bases outside the gene matches. The length of the CDR3 is 14 residues. From germline, CDR1 is DFQATT and CDR2 SNEGSKA (reference sequence). CDR3 nucleotide sequence: TGCAGTGCCCGACCGGGACAGGATTACTACGAGCAGTACTTC. This translates into CSARPGQDYYEQYF.

This clonotype has only a few counts. V usage is TRBV4-3 and J usage is TRBJ2-1, with 10 bases fitting TRBD2. The CDR3 is 17 residues long. V was clipped by 0 bases and J by 6 bases; unmatched bases: 8. Germline V CDR1 and CDR2: LGHNA, YSLEER. In DNA, the CDR3 is TGCGCCAGCAGCCAAGATTGGCTAGCGGGAGCGGGCAATGAGCAGTTCTTC. Its protein is CASSQDWLAGAGNEQFF.

This clonotype occurred a few times. The rearrangement uses TRBV5-1 and TRBJ2-2, with 11 bases that match TRBD1. Germline V gene lookup returns CDR1 SGHRS and CDR2 YFSETQ. With 4 bases clipped from V and 7 bases from J, the junction kept 9 bases outside the gene matches. The CDR3 has 16 residues. The CDR3 loop is CASSPRTGGVGGELFF. DNA for the CDR3: TGCGCCAGCAGCCCAAGGACAGGGGGCGTCGGCGGGGAGCTGTTTTTT. Using reference TRBV5-1 and TRBJ2-2 for the parts outside the CDR3, the full variable domain is KAGVTQTPRYLIKTRGQQVTLSCSPISGHRSVSWYQQTPGQGLQFLFEYFSETQRNKGNFPGRFSGRQFSNSRSEMNVSTLELGDSALYLCASSPRTGGVGGELFFGEGSRLTVL.